This TCR beta chain was sequenced in a study of cytomegalovirus exposure and HLA in healthy donors. In this sample, this clone turned up once. Its matching antigen is unknown. CDR1 is SGHRS, CDR2 YFSETQ, per germline. The CDR3 length is 15 residues. Trimming took off 4 bases at V and 5 bases at J, with 17 bases between the two ends. It was with 60 Vbeta and 13 Jbeta primers that the PCR ran. Some clones are missing from TCRdb's copy, which holds only in-frame ones; the method was immunoSEQ multiplex PCR. The table has 60,000 to 90,000 clones, around 70% seen once. Findings of the study overall: A likely sequencing artifact accounted for one observed cluster of highly shared sequence variants. According to an earlier analysis, most TCR beta V segments yielded productive rearrangements about 87% or about 30% of the time. 16,951 TCR beta sequences were associated with HLA alleles at 0.05 false discovery rate in a later analysis.

This TCR was recovered from a middle-aged man in good health and CMV-seropositive. V is TRBV5-1 and J is TRBJ2-3, with D unresolved. The sequencing sample was made of PBMCs. CDR3 amino acids: CASSLGVAEQDTQYF. DNA of the CDR3: TGCGCCAGCAGCCTAGGAGTAGCAGAACAAGATACGCAGTATTTT.